The 32 T cell receptor beta chains in this list originate from one sample, sequenced in a study of blood T cell repertoires in COVID-19. Clones were read by immunoSEQ multiplex PCR, and TCRdb kept only the in-frame ones, dropping some. The table records 150,000 to 200,000 clones, 80% to 90% of them present only once. Sequencing used peripheral blood. These receptor sequences come from a woman of 80 years or more with acute or convalescent COVID-19.

This chain uses TRBV2 with TRBJ2-3; 7 nucleotides align to TRBD2. Germline CDR1 and CDR2: SNHLY and FYNNEI. The CDR3 consists of 15 residues. J lost 5 bases, V lost 10 bases, and 15 bases had no gene match. The CDR3 sequence is CATSPVAGVGDTQYF. The CDR3 DNA follows: TGTGCCACCAGCCCCGTTGCGGGAGTGGGAGATACGCAGTATTTT.

The V gene is TRBV6-5, the J gene TRBJ2-2, with 7 bases matching TRBD1. The germline CDR1 and CDR2 sequences are MNHEY and SVGAGI. CDR3 length equals 15 residues. V was clipped by 5 bases and J by 4 bases; unmatched bases: 7. As DNA, the CDR3 is TGTGCCAGCAGTCCCGACAGGGTTGGCACCGGGGAGCTGTTTTTT. Residues: CASSPDRVGTGELFF.

V usage is TRBV29-1 and J usage is TRBJ1-6, with D hard to call. Per germline, CDR1 SQVTM and CDR2 ANQGSEA. V gave up 5 bases and J gave up 9 bases, with 11 bases separating them. The CDR3 is 12 amino acids. As DNA, the CDR3 is TGCAGCGTTAATCGAGATAGTTCACCCCTCCACTTT. It yields the protein CSVNRDSSPLHF.

The chain combines TRBV29-1 with TRBJ2-7; 10 bases agree with TRBD1. The length of the CDR3 is 14 residues. The V gene end was trimmed by 4 bases and the J gene end by 0 bases; junction bases not matched to a gene: 3. The V gene's germline CDR1 is SQVTM and CDR2 ANQGSEA. The DNA of the CDR3 is TGCAGCGTTGGGACAGGGGGTTCCTCCTACGAGCAGTACTTC. Protein product: CSVGTGGSSYEQYF.

This clone has a handful of counts. The J gene is TRBJ2-3, the V gene TRBV18, with 7 nucleotides matching TRBD2. The length of the CDR3 is 18 residues. V lost 2 bases, J lost 7 bases, and 18 bases stayed unmatched. Germline V gives CDR1 KGHSH, CDR2 LQKENI. CDR3 residues: CASSPTRSRERFWYTQYF. CDR3 bases: TGTGCCAGCTCACCAACTCGCTCGCGGGAGAGGTTTTGGTATACGCAGTATTTT.

The chain joins TRBV5-1 to TRBJ2-3; possibly TRBD1 for D (5 bases). The V gene lost 0 bases and the J gene lost 1 base, with 9 bases spanning the gap. The CDR3 runs 15 residues. Germline V gives CDR1 SGHRS, CDR2 YFSETQ. CDR3 sequence (DNA): TGCGCCAGCAGCTTGGGGGGCGTCGGCACAGATACGCAGTATTTT. Translating it yields CASSLGGVGTDTQYF.

The gene calls are TRBV24-1 and TRBJ2-3; 9 nucleotides align to TRBD2. V lost 4 bases, J lost 5 bases, and 12 bases stayed unmatched. The germline V gene has CDR1 KGHDR and CDR2 SFDVKD. CDR3 length: 17 amino acids. DNA of the CDR3: TGTGCCACCAGTGACCGTTTACTAGCGGGCACCCGAGATACGCAGTATTTT. Amino acid sequence: CATSDRLLAGTRDTQYF.

The CDR3 loop is CASSWASSGGYTGELFF. In DNA, the CDR3 is TGCGCCAGCAGCTGGGCGTCTAGCGGGGGGTACACCGGGGAGCTGTTTTTT. The chain recombines TRBV5-1 with TRBJ2-2; 11 bases are shared with TRBD2. Trimming removed 3 bases from V and 3 bases from J; junction bases left unmatched: 7. There are 17 residues in the CDR3. Germline lookup yields CDR1 SGHRS and CDR2 YFSETQ.

The chain employs TRBV5-4 and TRBJ1-2, with 7 bases matching TRBD1. The trim removed 3 bases at V and 2 bases at J, leaving 4 bases unmatched. The CDR3 totals 14 residues. The germline V gene encodes CDR1 SGHNT and CDR2 YYREEE (reference sequence). This CDR3 is CASSSGTENYGYTF. The CDR3 DNA sequence: TGTGCCAGCAGCTCGGGGACAGAGAACTATGGCTACACCTTC.

J is TRBJ1-5 and V is TRBV2; 9 bases align to TRBD1. This CDR3 region has 14 residues. V trimming: 7 bases; J trimming: 4 bases; junction bases outside the gene matches: 5. Germline V CDR1 and CDR2: SNHLY, FYNNEI. The CDR3 spells CASNRDRGNQPQHF. CDR3 nucleotides: TGTGCCAGCAACAGAGACAGGGGGAATCAGCCCCAGCATTTT.

This clone appeared once. V and J are TRBV10-3 and TRBJ1-3; 8 nucleotides match TRBD1. Germline V lookup: CDR1 ENHRY, CDR2 SYGVKD. This CDR3 is 18 amino acids long. The V gene end was trimmed by 4 bases and the J gene end by 4 bases; junction bases not matched to a gene: 15. CDR3 in DNA: TGTGCCATCAGTGCGTGGCAGGGGGCACGAGTGGTGGGAAACACCATATATTTT. It is translated as CAISAWQGARVVGNTIYF.

The rearrangement links TRBV3-1 (or the pseudogene TRBV3-2) to TRBJ1-2; unclear D gene. The CDR3 runs 15 residues. V dropped 0 bases and J dropped 5 bases, with 13 bases sitting between them. The germline CDR1 and CDR2 sequences are LGHDT and YNNKEL (reference sequence). The CDR3 nucleotides are TGTGCCAGCAGCCAAGATCATTTTTCGAGATATGGCTACACCTTC. Its translation: CASSQDHFSRYGYTF.

The rearrangement links TRBV10-3 to TRBJ1-6, with D hard to call. This CDR3 has 14 residues. With 4 bases removed from V and 13 bases from J, the gap between germline ends came to 17 bases. The germline gives CDR1 ENHRY, CDR2 SYGVKD. CDR3 DNA sequence: TGTGCCATCAGTGCTTTAGTCGAAAACGCGCCCCTCCACTTT. Translating it yields CAISALVENAPLHF.

The sample holds one count of this clone. The gene calls are TRBV3-1 (or the pseudogene TRBV3-2) and TRBJ1-2; a weak D match, TRBD1 (6 bases). CDR1 LGHDT and CDR2 YNNKEL come from the germline V gene (reference sequence). CDR3 length equals 15 residues. The V gene lost 4 bases and the J gene lost 5 bases, with 17 bases spanning the gap. This chain's CDR3 is CASSPKTGPSYGYTF. CDR3 DNA: TGTGCCAGCAGCCCCAAGACAGGTCCTAGTTATGGCTACACCTTC.

The sample holds a few counts of this clone. This sample also contains other DNA sequences that code for the same CDR3. This chain links TRBV2 with TRBJ1-2, with 7 positions matching TRBD1. Per germline, CDR1 SNHLY and CDR2 FYNNEI. J was trimmed by 2 bases and V by 5 bases; bases with no gene match: 2. The CDR3 loop spans 13 amino acids. The CDR3 loop reads CASSTGANYGYTF. The DNA of the CDR3 is TGTGCCAGCAGTACAGGGGCCAACTATGGCTACACCTTC.

J is TRBJ2-7 and V is TRBV5-4, with 12 bases fitting TRBD2. This CDR3 has 15 amino acids. From germline, CDR1 is SGHNT and CDR2 YYREEE (reference sequence). With V trimmed by 0 bases and J by 2 bases, 0 bases remained unmatched. The CDR3 spells CASSLGTSGAYEQYF. In DNA, the CDR3 is TGTGCCAGCAGCTTGGGGACTAGCGGGGCCTACGAGCAGTACTTC.

This clone was seen a single time. The chain has TRBV5-4 and TRBJ1-2; a weak D match, TRBD1 (6 bases). Trimming shortened V by 0 bases and J by 2 bases, and 14 bases separated the two germline ends. CDR1 and CDR2 from the germline V gene are SGHNT and YYREEE (reference sequence). The CDR3 consists of 16 residues. The CDR3 DNA sequence: TGTGCCAGCAGCTTGGGAGGGGGAAACTTAAACTATGGCTACACCTTC. The encoded protein is CASSLGGGNLNYGYTF. The full variable domain, its missing parts supplied by reference TRBV5-4 and TRBJ1-2, is ETGVTQSPTHLIKTRGQQVTLRCSSQSGHNTVSWYQQALGQGPQFIFQYYREEENGRGNFPPRFSGLQFPNYSSELNVNALELDDSALYLCASSLGGGNLNYGYTFGSGTRLTVV.

The V gene is TRBV6-5, the J gene TRBJ1-1, with unresolved D. The CDR3 length is 14 residues. Trimming cost V 4 bases and J 0 bases, with 9 bases left between them. Germline CDR1 MNHEY, CDR2 SVGAGI. The CDR3 reads CASSSPGVNTEAFF. The CDR3 bases are TGTGCCAGCAGTTCTCCGGGTGTGAACACTGAAGCTTTCTTT.

The genes are TRBV19 and TRBJ2-1; 10 nucleotides agree with TRBD2. From germline, CDR1 is LNHDA and CDR2 SQIVND (reference sequence). The V segment lost 2 bases and the J segment 6 bases; nucleotides outside the gene matches: 7. The CDR3 length is 16 residues. CDR3 DNA: TGTGCCAGTAGTATAAATCGAGCGGGGGGGCTCAATGAGCAGTTCTTC. This sequence encodes CASSINRAGGLNEQFF. Combining the CDR3 with reference TRBV19 and TRBJ2-1 gives the whole variable domain DGGITQSPKYLFRKEGQNVTLSCEQNLNHDAMYWYRQDPGQGLRLIYYSQIVNDFQKGDIAEGYSVSREKKESFPLTVTSAQKNPTAFYLCASSINRAGGLNEQFFGPGTRLTVL.

This clone appeared a few times. This rearrangement joins TRBV6-5 to TRBJ1-1; 7 nucleotides line up with TRBD1. The V gene's germline CDR1 is MNHEY and CDR2 SVGAGI. With 6 bases clipped from V and 5 bases from J, the junction kept 9 bases outside the gene matches. The CDR3 runs to 14 residues. The DNA of the CDR3 is TGTGCCAGCAGAAGCGACAGGGCTGGGACTGAAGCTTTCTTT. This gives the protein CASRSDRAGTEAFF.

The chain uses TRBV11-3 and TRBJ2-3; the match to TRBD2 covers 15 bases. The germline gives CDR1 SGHNT, CDR2 YENEEA. The CDR3 sequence is 15 residues long. The junction had 3 bases not matched to a gene; V was cut back by 5 bases and J by 6 bases. The CDR3 DNA sequence: TGTGCCAGCAGCAAGGGGACTAGCGGGGGGGATACGCAGTATTTT. The encoded protein is CASSKGTSGGDTQYF.

The genes are TRBV27 and TRBJ1-5, with D possibly being TRBD1 (6 bases). From germline, CDR1 is MNHEY and CDR2 SMNVEV (reference sequence). CDR3 length: 13 residues. V was pared by 5 bases and J by 4 bases, with 9 bases between. This CDR3 reads CASSGTQNQPQHF. CDR3 in DNA: TGTGCCAGCAGTGGGACACAGAATCAGCCCCAGCATTTT.

The V call is TRBV11-3, the J call TRBJ2-7; TRBD2 matches at 12 bases. With 1 base clipped from V and 4 bases from J, the junction kept 2 bases outside the gene matches. Germline CDR1 reads SGHNT; CDR2 reads YENEEA. The CDR3 is 15 residues long. CDR3: CASSLGGTSGYEQYF. CDR3 coding DNA: TGTGCCAGCAGCTTAGGTGGGACTAGCGGGTACGAGCAGTACTTC.

The chain employs TRBV19 and TRBJ2-5; 9 bases are shared with TRBD2. V trimming: 8 bases; J trimming: 5 bases; junction bases outside the gene matches: 9. This CDR3 spans 14 amino acids. Germline values: CDR1 LNHDA, CDR2 SQIVND (reference sequence). The CDR3 region has the DNA TGTGCCAGTTCCAATAGCGGGGGAGGGGAGACCCAGTACTTC. Translated: CASSNSGGGETQYF.

The V gene is TRBV6-2 or TRBV6-3, the J gene TRBJ2-1, with 7 positions matching TRBD1. Germline values: CDR1 MNHEY, CDR2 SVGEGT. This CDR3 has 16 amino acids. V lost 4 bases and J lost 0; bases outside the gene matches: 6. CDR3 protein: CASSSNRGSSYNEQFF. DNA for the CDR3: TGTGCCAGCAGTTCCAACAGGGGTAGCTCCTACAATGAGCAGTTCTTC.

The V and J genes are TRBV5-1 and TRBJ2-7; 7 bases fit TRBD2. Unmatched junction bases numbered 2, after V lost 0 bases and J lost 2 bases. CDR3 length: 14 residues. In germline, CDR1 is SGHRS, CDR2 YFSETQ. The CDR3 spells CASSLAAGAYEQYF. CDR3 sequence (DNA): TGCGCCAGCAGCTTGGCCGCGGGAGCCTACGAGCAGTACTTC.

The J gene is TRBJ1-3, the V gene TRBV5-4; unclear D gene. Germline-derived CDR1 and CDR2 are SGHNT and YYREEE (reference sequence). The CDR3 runs to 15 residues. The germline V and J ends were trimmed by 0 bases and 4 bases, with 11 bases remaining between them. Here the CDR3 DNA reads TGTGCCAGCAGCTTGGGGGCCTCTCTAGGAAACACCATATATTTT. Translating it yields CASSLGASLGNTIYF.

This clone appeared a few times. The rearrangement joins TRBV5-1 to TRBJ2-2; D is uncertain. CDR3 length equals 14 residues. Trimming shortened V by 5 bases and J by 2 bases, and 10 bases separated the two germline ends. Germline V CDR1 and CDR2: SGHRS, YFSETQ. DNA for the CDR3: TGCGCCAGCAGATCAGGCCTTAACACCGGGGAGCTGTTTTTT. Its protein product is CASRSGLNTGELFF.

On this clone itself: The junction differs from germline at one of its ends, possibly a read error. V and J are TRBV20-1 and TRBJ1-5, with D perhaps TRBD1 (5 bases). Germline V lookup: CDR1 DFQATT, CDR2 SNEGSKA (reference sequence). The CDR3 sequence is 11 residues long. This chain's CDR3 is CSARDGGDGYF. CDR3 in DNA: TGCAGTGCTAGAGATGGGGGGGATGGGTATTTT.

The chain employs TRBV11-1 and TRBJ2-2, with a tentative D call TRBD2 (5 bases). The length of the CDR3 is 16 residues. Germline V CDR1 and CDR2: SGHAT, FQDESV (reference sequence). Trimming shortened V by 4 bases and J by 1 base, and 13 bases separated the two germline ends. CDR3 nucleotides: TGTGCCAGCAGCTCCTCTAGCCACAGGAACACCGGGGAGCTGTTTTTT. Protein sequence: CASSSSSHRNTGELFF.

The chain links TRBV21-1 to TRBJ1-1; no check of the table's D call, TRBD1, against the DNA was made. TRBV21-1 constitutes a pseudogene. This CDR3 has 13 amino acids. CDR3 amino acids: CASQGELNTEAFF. The DNA for the CDR3 is TGTGCCAGTCAGGGGGAATTGAACACTGAAGCTTTCTTT.

The chain has TRBV6-1 and TRBJ2-2, with D uncertain. The CDR3 is made up of 13 amino acids. Between the trimmed V and J ends, which lost 2 bases and 5 bases, there was a span of 6 bases. In germline, CDR1 is MNHNS, CDR2 SASEGT. The CDR3 coding sequence is TGTGCCAGCAGTGAACAGAAGACCGGGGAGCTGTTTTTT. Translated: CASSEQKTGELFF.